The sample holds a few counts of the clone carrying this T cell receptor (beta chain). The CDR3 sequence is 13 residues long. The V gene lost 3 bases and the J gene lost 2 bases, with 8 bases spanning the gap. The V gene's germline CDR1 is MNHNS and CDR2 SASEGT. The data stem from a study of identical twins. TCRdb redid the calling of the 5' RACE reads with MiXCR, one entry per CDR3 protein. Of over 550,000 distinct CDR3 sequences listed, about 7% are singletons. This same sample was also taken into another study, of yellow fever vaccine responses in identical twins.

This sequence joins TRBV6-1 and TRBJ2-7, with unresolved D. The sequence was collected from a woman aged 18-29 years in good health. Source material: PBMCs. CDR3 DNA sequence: TGTGCCAGCAGTGAGTTGCTGACCTACGAGCAGTACTTC. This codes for CASSELLTYEQYF.